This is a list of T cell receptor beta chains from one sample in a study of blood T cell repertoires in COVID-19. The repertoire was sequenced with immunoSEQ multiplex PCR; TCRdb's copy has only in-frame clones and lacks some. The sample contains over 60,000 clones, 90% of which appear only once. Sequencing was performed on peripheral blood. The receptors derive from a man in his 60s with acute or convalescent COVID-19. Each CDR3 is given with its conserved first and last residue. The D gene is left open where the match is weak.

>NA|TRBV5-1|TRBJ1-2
CASSLEAVYGYTF
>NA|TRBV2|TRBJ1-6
CASNSGFNSPLHF
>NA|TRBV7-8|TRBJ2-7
CASSLGYRADEQYF
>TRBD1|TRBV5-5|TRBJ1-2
CASSLDPGQSYGYTF
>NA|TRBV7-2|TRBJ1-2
CASSFSAVPLGYTF
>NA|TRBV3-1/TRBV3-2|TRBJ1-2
CASSRRDAIRYTF
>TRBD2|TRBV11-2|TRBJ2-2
CASSLSGGYTGELFF
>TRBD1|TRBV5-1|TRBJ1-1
CASSLPGQTREAFF
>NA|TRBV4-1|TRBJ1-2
CASSQDWAQGRYGYTF
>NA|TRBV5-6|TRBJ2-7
CASSRPGGPYEQYF
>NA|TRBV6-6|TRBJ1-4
CASNLQMDRNEKLFF
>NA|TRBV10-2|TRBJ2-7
CASGQGFSYEQYF
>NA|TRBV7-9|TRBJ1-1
CASSGGVGLNTEAFF
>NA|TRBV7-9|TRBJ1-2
CASSFGIYGYTF